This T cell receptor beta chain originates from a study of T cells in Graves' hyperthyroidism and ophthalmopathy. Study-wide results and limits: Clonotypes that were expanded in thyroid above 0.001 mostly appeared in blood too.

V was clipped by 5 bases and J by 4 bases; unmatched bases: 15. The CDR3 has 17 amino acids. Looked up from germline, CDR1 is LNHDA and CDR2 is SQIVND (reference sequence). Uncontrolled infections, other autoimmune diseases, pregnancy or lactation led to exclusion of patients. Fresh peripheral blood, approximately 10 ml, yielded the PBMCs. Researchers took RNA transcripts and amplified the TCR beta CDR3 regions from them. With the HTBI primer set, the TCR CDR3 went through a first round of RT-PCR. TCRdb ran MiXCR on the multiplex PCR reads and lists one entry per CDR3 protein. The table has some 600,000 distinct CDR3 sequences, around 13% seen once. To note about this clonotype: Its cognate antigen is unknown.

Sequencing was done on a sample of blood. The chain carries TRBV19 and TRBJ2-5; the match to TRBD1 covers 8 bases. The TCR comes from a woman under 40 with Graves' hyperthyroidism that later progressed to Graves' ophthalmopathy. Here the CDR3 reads CASSRIQGADWGETQYF. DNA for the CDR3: TGTGCCAGTAGTCGTATTCAGGGGGCGGATTGGGGAGAGACCCAGTACTTC.